The table lists the clone carrying this T cell receptor (beta chain) with many counts. The antigen is unknown. This sample stems from a study of Graves' ophthalmopathy and Graves' hyperthyroidism. Study-wide findings and caveats: Appearing in blood as well were most expanded thyroid clonotypes above 0.001 frequency. Built on 13 signatures, a model told ophthalmopathy apart from stable hyperthyroidism with roughly 88% sensitivity and 81.08% specificity.

Amplification of TCR beta CDR3 regions used RNA transcripts. Following a first-round RT-PCR that used HTBI primers, a second-round multiplex PCR was carried out. TCRdb reanalysed the multiplex PCR reads using MiXCR and keeps one entry per CDR3 protein. The data contain about 600,000 distinct CDR3 sequences, about 35% of them singletons. The authors enrolled newly diagnosed hyperthyroidism patients aged 18 to 65 with under 2 months' duration. Clinicians diagnosed using symptoms, serum thyroxine, TRAb, thyroid ultrasound and orbital computed tomography. V shed 2 bases and J 5 bases; nucleotides not matched to a gene: 7. The CDR3 sequence is 15 residues long. CDR1 is SQVTM, CDR2 ANQGSEA, per germline.

Sample: peripheral blood or thyroid tissue (not recorded which). This clonotype was sampled from an adult man with Graves' hyperthyroidism. The chain has TRBV29-1 and TRBJ1-2; 11 bases fit TRBD1. CDR3 nucleotide sequence: TGCAGCGTTGAATTGTCGGGACAGGGGGTGTATGGCTACACCTTC. Translated, it gives CSVELSGQGVYGYTF.